A selection of T cell receptor beta chains follows, all from one sample in a study of T cells after yellow fever vaccination. MiXCR, run by TCRdb on the 5' RACE reads, gives a single entry per CDR3 protein. The sample contains 620,000 or so distinct CDR3 sequences, around a sixth of which appear only once. Here the sequenced sample was PBMCs, taken 5 to 6 days after the first yellow fever vaccination. These receptors originate from a young man who received the YFV17D yellow fever vaccine. CDR3s include the opening cysteine and the closing phenylalanine or tryptophan. D genes are given only for firm matches. A row's size may be missing; if present it is once, few, many or a size class.

abundance	d_gene	j_gene	len	v_gene	CDR3aa	CDR3nt
.	TRBD1	TRBJ1-2	15	TRBV5-1	CASSPGTGTGDGYTF	TGCGCCAGCAGCCCCGGGACAGGGACGGGGGACGGCTACACCTTC
.	.	TRBJ1-1	17	TRBV4-2	CASSPDPDSLMNTEAFF	TGTGCCAGCAGCCCCGATCCAGACAGTCTGATGAACACTGAAGCTTTCTTT
few	.	TRBJ2-5	15	TRBV7-9	CASSLDQGPQETQYF	TGTGCCAGCAGCTTAGATCAGGGGCCACAAGAGACCCAGTACTTC
many	.	TRBJ2-7	16	TRBV11-2	CASSPLGDTLLGEQYF	TGTGCCAGCAGCCCGCTAGGGGACACCCTCTTGGGGGAGCAGTACTTC
.	.	TRBJ2-1	16	TRBV19	CASSITPPSSYNEQFF	TGTGCCAGTAGTATAACTCCCCCGAGCTCCTACAATGAGCAGTTCTTC
few	TRBD2	TRBJ2-7	16	TRBV10-3	CAISTTGTSGTREQYF	TGTGCCATCAGCACCACCGGGACTAGCGGGACCCGGGAGCAGTACTTC
.	.	TRBJ2-5	15	TRBV7-2	CASSPGTGGEKTQYF	TGTGCCAGCAGCCCCGGGACGGGGGGCGAGAAGACCCAGTACTTC
.	.	TRBJ2-3	17	TRBV4-1	CASSLSLPPGYTDTQYF	TGCGCCAGCAGCCTCTCCCTGCCCCCGGGGTACACAGATACGCAGTATTTT
few	.	TRBJ2-3	15	TRBV12-3/TRBV12-4	CASSLGISTTDTQYF	TGTGCCAGCAGTCTAGGGATATCCACCACAGATACGCAGTATTTT
few	.	TRBJ2-3	14	TRBV5-1	CASSLRTAEDTQYF	TGCGCCAGCAGCCTCCGGACAGCTGAAGATACGCAGTATTTT
.	.	TRBJ1-2	15	TRBV7-2	CASSPGGVTNYGYTF	TGTGCCAGCAGCCCGGGGGGAGTAACTAACTATGGCTACACCTTC
.	.	TRBJ2-3	14	TRBV29-1	CSVVVVPGTDTQYF	TGCAGCGTTGTGGTGGTTCCGGGAACAGATACGCAGTATTTT
few	.	TRBJ2-5	13	TRBV12-3/TRBV12-4	CASRWGALETQYF	TGTGCCAGCAGATGGGGGGCCTTAGAGACCCAGTACTTC
once	TRBD1	TRBJ2-2	16	TRBV7-9	CASALGDRGKTGELFF	TGTGCCAGCGCCCTAGGGGACAGGGGGAAGACCGGGGAGCTGTTTTTT
.	.	TRBJ1-6	17	TRBV12-3/TRBV12-4	CASSPRDIRSYNSPLHF	TGTGCCAGCAGTCCCAGGGACATTCGGAGCTATAATTCACCCCTCCACTTT
.	.	TRBJ2-1	16	TRBV11-2	CASSLDSRFSYNEQFF	TGTGCCAGCAGCTTAGATAGTAGATTCTCCTACAATGAGCAGTTCTTC
few	.	TRBJ2-7	14	TRBV19	CASSMGPGLYEQYF	TGTGCCAGTAGTATGGGTCCAGGACTCTACGAGCAGTACTTC
.	.	TRBJ2-7	14	TRBV4-3	CASSQERPAHEQYF	TGCGCCAGCAGCCAAGAACGGCCGGCCCACGAGCAGTACTTC
.	.	TRBJ2-5	14	TRBV28	CASRKRGSGETQYF	TGTGCCAGCCGCAAAAGGGGGTCAGGGGAGACCCAGTACTTC
many	.	TRBJ2-5	14	TRBV5-6	CASSLLGGKETQYF	TGTGCCAGCAGCCTCCTTGGGGGGAAGGAGACCCAGTACTTC
.	TRBD2	TRBJ2-1	16	TRBV2	CASERSAGGPNNEQFF	TGTGCCAGCGAGAGATCGGCGGGGGGACCCAACAATGAGCAGTTCTTC
.	.	TRBJ2-2	11	TRBV12-3/TRBV12-4	CASSPGTELFF	TGTGCCAGCAGCCCCGGTACGGAGCTGTTTTTT
.	.	TRBJ1-1	14	TRBV5-1	CASSIRYPNTEAFF	TGCGCCAGCAGCATACGGTACCCGAACACTGAAGCTTTCTTT
few	.	TRBJ1-2	15	TRBV6-1	CASSTGQYQPWGYTF	TGTGCCAGCAGTACCGGACAGTACCAGCCTTGGGGCTACACCTTC
many	.	TRBJ2-3	16	TRBV13	CASSPLRETTTDTQYF	TGTGCCAGCAGCCCCCTCCGGGAAACCACCACAGATACGCAGTATTTT
few	TRBD1	TRBJ1-4	14	TRBV5-1	CASSFGQAYEKLFF	TGCGCCAGCAGCTTCGGACAGGCCTATGAAAAACTGTTTTTT
.	.	TRBJ2-1	10	TRBV6-1	CASRRGEQFF	TGTGCCAGCAGGAGGGGGGAGCAGTTCTTC
many	TRBD1	TRBJ2-1	16	TRBV18	CASSPMAGGKYGEQFF	TGTGCCAGCTCCCCGATGGCAGGGGGCAAATACGGTGAGCAGTTCTTC
.	.	TRBJ1-6	11	TRBV25-1	CASMQGKALHF	TGTGCCAGCATGCAGGGCAAGGCCCTCCACTTT
many	TRBD1	TRBJ2-5	12	TRBV29-1	CSGQGLGETQYF	TGCAGCGGACAGGGGTTGGGAGAGACCCAGTACTTC
.	.	TRBJ2-1	16	TRBV15	CATSGSSGATYNEQFF	TGTGCCACCAGCGGATCGTCTGGGGCGACGTACAATGAGCAGTTCTTC
.	.	TRBJ2-5	15	TRBV5-6	CASSLDRMYQETQYF	TGTGCCAGCAGCTTGGACCGGATGTACCAAGAGACCCAGTACTTC
.	.	TRBJ1-5	15	TRBV27	CASSLGIEPYQPQHF	TGTGCCAGCAGTTTGGGGATCGAGCCTTATCAGCCCCAGCATTTT